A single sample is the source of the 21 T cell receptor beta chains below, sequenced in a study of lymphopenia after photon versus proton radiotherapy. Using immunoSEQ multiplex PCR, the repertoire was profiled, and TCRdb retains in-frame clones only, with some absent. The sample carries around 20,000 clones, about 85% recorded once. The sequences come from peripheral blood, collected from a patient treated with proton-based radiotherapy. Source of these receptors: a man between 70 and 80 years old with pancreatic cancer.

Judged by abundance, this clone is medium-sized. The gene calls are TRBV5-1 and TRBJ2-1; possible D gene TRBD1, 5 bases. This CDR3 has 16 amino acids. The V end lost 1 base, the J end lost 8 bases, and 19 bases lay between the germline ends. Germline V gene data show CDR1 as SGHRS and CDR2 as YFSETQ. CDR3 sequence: CASSLRSLQGDHEQFF. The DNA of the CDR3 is TGCGCCAGCAGCTTGCGTTCTCTCCAGGGTGACCATGAGCAGTTCTTC.

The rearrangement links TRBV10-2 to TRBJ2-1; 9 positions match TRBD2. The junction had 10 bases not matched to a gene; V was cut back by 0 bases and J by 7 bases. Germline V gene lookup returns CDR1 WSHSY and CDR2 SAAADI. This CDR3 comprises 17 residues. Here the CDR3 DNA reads TGCGCCAGCAGTGAGTCGATGAGAAGCGGGGGGCGGAATGAGCAGTTCTTC. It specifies CASSESMRSGGRNEQFF.

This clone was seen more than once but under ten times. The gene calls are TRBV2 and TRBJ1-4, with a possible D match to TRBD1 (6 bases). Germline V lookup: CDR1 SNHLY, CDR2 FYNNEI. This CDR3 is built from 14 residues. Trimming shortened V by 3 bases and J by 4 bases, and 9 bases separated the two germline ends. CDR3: CASSEMDSNEKLFF. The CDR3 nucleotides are TGTGCCAGCAGTGAGATGGACAGTAATGAAAAACTGTTTTTT.

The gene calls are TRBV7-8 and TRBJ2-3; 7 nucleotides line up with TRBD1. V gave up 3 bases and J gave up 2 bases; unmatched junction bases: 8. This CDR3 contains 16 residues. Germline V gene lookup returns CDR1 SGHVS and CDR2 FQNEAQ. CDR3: CASSLGDRSYTDTQYF. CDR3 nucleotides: TGTGCCAGCAGCTTGGGGGACAGATCTTACACAGATACGCAGTATTTT.

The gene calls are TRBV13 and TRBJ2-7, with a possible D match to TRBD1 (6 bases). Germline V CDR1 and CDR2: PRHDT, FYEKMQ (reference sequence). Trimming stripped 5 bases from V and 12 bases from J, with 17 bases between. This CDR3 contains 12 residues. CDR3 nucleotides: TGTGCCAGCAGCGCCTTGGCTTGGGGGCGGTACTTC. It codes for CASSALAWGRYF.

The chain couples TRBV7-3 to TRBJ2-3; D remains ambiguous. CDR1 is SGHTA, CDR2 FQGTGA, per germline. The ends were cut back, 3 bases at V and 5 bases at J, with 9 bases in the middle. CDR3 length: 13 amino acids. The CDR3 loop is CASSFRPGDTQYF. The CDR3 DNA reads TGTGCCAGCAGCTTCCGACCCGGAGATACGCAGTATTTT.

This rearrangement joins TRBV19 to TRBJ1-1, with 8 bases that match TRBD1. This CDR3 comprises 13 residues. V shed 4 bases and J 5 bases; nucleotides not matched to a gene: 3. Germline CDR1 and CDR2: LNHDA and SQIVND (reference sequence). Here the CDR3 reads CASSTDRETEAFF. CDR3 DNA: TGTGCCAGTAGTACGGACAGGGAAACTGAAGCTTTCTTT.

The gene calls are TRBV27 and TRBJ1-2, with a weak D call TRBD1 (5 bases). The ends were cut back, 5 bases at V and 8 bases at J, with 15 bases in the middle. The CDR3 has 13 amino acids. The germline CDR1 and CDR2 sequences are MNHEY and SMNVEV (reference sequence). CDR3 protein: CASSASGTYGYTF. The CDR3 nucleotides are TGTGCCAGCAGTGCGTCCGGGACCTACGGCTACACCTTC.

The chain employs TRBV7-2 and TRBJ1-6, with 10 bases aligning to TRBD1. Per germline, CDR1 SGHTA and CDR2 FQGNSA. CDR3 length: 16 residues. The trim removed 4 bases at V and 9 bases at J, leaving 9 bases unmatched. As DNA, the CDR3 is TGTGCCAGCAGCTCGAAACCGGGACAGGGGATTTCACCCCTCCACTTT. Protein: CASSSKPGQGISPLHF.

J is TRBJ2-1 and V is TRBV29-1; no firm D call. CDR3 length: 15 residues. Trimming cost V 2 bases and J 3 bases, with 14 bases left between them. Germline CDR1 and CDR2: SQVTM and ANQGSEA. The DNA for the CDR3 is TGCAGCGTTGAACCCTTTGTAGGGTTCTACAATGAGCAGTTCTTC. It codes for CSVEPFVGFYNEQFF.

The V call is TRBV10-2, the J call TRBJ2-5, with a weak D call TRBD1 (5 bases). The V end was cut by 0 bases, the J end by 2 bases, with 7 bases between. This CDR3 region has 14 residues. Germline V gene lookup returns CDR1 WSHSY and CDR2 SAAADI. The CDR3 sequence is CASSESGVQETQYF. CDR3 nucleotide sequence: TGCGCCAGCAGTGAGTCAGGGGTACAAGAGACCCAGTACTTC.

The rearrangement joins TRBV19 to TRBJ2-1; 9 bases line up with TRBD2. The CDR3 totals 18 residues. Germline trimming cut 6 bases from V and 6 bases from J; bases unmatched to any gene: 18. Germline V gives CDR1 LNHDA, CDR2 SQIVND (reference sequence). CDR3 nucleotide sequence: TGTGCCAGTAGCACCCGCCCACGGCGGGGGGGCTCAAGCAATGAGCAGTTCTTC. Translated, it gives CASSTRPRRGGSSNEQFF.

The CDR3 reads CASSLTSNTDEQFF. CDR3 nucleotide sequence: TGTGCCAGCAGCTTAACTTCCAATACCGATGAGCAGTTCTTC. V is TRBV7-3 and J is TRBJ2-1, with D unclear. CDR3 length equals 14 residues. Looked up from germline, CDR1 is SGHTA and CDR2 is FQGTGA. V gave up 0 bases and J gave up 8 bases, with 11 bases separating them.

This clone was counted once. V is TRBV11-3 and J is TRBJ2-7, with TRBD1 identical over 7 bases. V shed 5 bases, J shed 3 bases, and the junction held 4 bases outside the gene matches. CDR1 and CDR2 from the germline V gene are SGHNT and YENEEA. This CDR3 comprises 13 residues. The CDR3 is CASSRDRDYEQYF. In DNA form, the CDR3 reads TGTGCCAGCAGCCGGGACAGAGACTACGAGCAGTACTTC.

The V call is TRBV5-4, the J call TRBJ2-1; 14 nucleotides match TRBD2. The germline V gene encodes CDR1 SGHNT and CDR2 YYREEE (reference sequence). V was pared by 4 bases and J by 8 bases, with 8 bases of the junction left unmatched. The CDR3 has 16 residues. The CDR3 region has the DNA TGTGCCAGCAGCGCGGGACTAGCGGGAGTCTTGGATGAGCAGTTCTTC. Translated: CASSAGLAGVLDEQFF.

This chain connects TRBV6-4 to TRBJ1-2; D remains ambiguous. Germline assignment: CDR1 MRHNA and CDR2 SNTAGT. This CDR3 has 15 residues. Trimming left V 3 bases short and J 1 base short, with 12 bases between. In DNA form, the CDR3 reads TGTGCCAGCAGTGAATCTGGGGTGGATAACTATGGCTACACCTTC. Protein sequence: CASSESGVDNYGYTF.

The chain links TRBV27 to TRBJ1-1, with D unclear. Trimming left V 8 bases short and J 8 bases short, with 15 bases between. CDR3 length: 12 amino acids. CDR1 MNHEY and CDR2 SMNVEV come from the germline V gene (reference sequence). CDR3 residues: CASLTPGREAFF. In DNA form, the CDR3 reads TGTGCCAGCCTGACGCCCGGGCGGGAAGCTTTCTTT.

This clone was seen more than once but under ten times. The CDR3 DNA is TGTGCCAGCAGTGAATCGGGCGACTATGGCTACACCTTC. It specifies CASSESGDYGYTF. The V and J genes are TRBV6-1 and TRBJ1-2; D is unclear. Germline V CDR1 and CDR2: MNHNS, SASEGT. This CDR3 comprises 13 residues. Trimming left V 2 bases short and J 3 bases short, with 7 bases between.

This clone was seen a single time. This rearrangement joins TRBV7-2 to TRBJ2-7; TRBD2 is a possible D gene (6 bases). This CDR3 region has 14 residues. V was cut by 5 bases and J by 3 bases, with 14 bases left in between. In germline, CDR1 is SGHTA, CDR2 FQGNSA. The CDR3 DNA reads TGTGCCAGCAGCCCCGGGAGACTTAGCTACGAGCAGTACTTC. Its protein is CASSPGRLSYEQYF.

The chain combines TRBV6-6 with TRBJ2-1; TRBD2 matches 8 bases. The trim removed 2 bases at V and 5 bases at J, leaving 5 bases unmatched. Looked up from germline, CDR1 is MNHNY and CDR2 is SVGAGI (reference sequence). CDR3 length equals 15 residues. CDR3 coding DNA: TGTGCCAGCAGTTACGGCTTAGCGGGAAACAATGAGCAGTTCTTC. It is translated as CASSYGLAGNNEQFF.

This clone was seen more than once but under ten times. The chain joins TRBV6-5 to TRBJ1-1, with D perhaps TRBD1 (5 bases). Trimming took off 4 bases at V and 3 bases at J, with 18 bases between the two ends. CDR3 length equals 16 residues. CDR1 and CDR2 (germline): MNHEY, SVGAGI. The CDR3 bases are TGTGCCAGCAGTTCCACGGACCTAAGAGGGGACACTGAAGCTTTCTTT. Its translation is CASSSTDLRGDTEAFF.